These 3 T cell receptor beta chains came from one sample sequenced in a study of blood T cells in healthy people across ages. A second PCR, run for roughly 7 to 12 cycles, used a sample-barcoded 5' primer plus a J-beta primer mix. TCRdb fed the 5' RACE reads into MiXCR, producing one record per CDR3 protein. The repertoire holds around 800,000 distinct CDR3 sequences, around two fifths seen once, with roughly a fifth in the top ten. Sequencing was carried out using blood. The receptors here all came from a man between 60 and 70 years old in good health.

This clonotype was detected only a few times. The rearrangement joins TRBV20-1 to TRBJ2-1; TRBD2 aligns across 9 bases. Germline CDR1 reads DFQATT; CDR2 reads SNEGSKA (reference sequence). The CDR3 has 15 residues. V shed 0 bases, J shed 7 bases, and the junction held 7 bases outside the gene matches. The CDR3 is CSARDSSTSGNEQFF. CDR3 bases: TGCAGTGCTAGAGATTCATCGACTAGCGGTAATGAGCAGTTCTTC.

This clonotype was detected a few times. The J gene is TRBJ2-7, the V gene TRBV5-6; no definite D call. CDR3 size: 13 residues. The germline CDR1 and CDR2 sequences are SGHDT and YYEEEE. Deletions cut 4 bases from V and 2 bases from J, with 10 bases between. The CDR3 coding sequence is TGTGCCAGCAGCCCGAGTATCGCCTACGAGCAGTACTTC. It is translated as CASSPSIAYEQYF.

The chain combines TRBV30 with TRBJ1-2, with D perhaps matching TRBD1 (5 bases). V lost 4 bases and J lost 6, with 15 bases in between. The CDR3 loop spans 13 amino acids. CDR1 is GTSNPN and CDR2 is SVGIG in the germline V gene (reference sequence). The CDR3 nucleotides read TGTGCCTGGATACCCTCGCCAGGGCATGGCTACACCTTC. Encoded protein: CAWIPSPGHGYTF.